This T cell receptor (beta chain) was identified in a study of blood T cell repertoires in COVID-19. Study-level background: T cells, B-cell-depleted T cells, or PBMCs supplied cDNA or gDNA.

The germline V gene encodes CDR1 SGHVS and CDR2 FQNEAQ. Germline trimming cut 3 bases from V and 8 bases from J; bases unmatched to any gene: 3. The CDR3 loop spans 14 amino acids. Seattle researchers signed up patients amid active infection and tracked them longitudinally. Sequencing was performed with immunoSEQ multiplex PCR; in TCRdb, only in-frame clones are kept and a portion is missing. The table includes over 70,000 clones, roughly nine tenths detected once. This clonotype was sampled from a man aged 50-59 years with COVID-19, enrolled during active disease. The gene calls are TRBV7-8 and TRBJ2-1, with 11 nucleotides matching TRBD2. The sequencing input was peripheral blood. The CDR3: CASSLRLAGYEQFF. In DNA, the CDR3 is TGTGCCAGCAGCTTGAGACTAGCGGGATATGAGCAGTTCTTC.